The clone carrying this T cell receptor beta chain has just one count. Its specificity is not known. Different DNA sequences within this sample yield the same CDR3. Germline-derived CDR1 and CDR2 are SEHNR and FQNEAQ (reference sequence). V was shortened by 1 base and J by 0 bases, with 9 bases between the two germline ends. The CDR3 length is 16 residues. Reverse transcribing all isolated RNA meant expressed TCRB transcripts were sequenced. The assay was immunoSEQ multiplex PCR, and TCRdb's table has in-frame clones only and misses some. Of under 500,000 clones listed, 30% are singletons. This record comes from a study of beta chain features in type 1 diabetes. General study findings and limits: cDNA-based reads could over-represent cells with high TCR expression. The similarity of naive, central memory and Treg TCRB repertoires appeared greater among patients than among healthy donors.

The chain has TRBV7-9 and TRBJ1-4; D gene ambiguous. Sequencing used naive CD4+ T cells from blood. The TCR comes from a man aged 18 to 29 in good health. The CDR3 region has the DNA TGTGCCAGCAGCTTAGGTGGTGGTGCAACTAATGAAAAACTGTTTTTT. Amino acids: CASSLGGGATNEKLFF.